The rows below give T cell receptor beta chains drawn from one sample of a study of T cells in Graves' hyperthyroidism and ophthalmopathy. Each CDR3 protein gets one entry after TCRdb re-called the multiplex PCR reads with MiXCR. The sample shows more than 500,000 distinct CDR3 sequences, 46% of them seen only once. The sequenced sample was peripheral blood or thyroid tissue (not recorded which). These receptors were obtained from an adult woman with Graves' disease, either hyperthyroidism or ophthalmopathy (not recorded which). CDR3s include the opening cysteine and the closing phenylalanine or tryptophan. A D gene is named only where the DNA matches it firmly. Part of the rows lack a size; the others show once, few, many or a class for expanded clones.

J: TRBJ2-5; size: -; D: TRBD1; V: TRBV28; CDR3: CASRRTGQETQYF; DNA: TGTGCCAGCAGGAGGACAGGACAAGAGACCCAGTACTTC
J: TRBJ1-1; size: -; D: -; V: TRBV29-1; CDR3: CSVHTTEAFF; DNA: TGCAGCGTTCATACGACTGAAGCTTTCTTT
J: TRBJ1-1; size: -; D: TRBD1; V: TRBV20-1; CDR3: CSARTGWNTEAFF; DNA: TGCAGTGCTAGGACAGGGTGGAACACTGAAGCTTTCTTT
J: TRBJ2-7; size: -; D: -; V: TRBV25-1; CDR3: CASGGQGRYEQYF; DNA: TGTGCCAGCGGTGGGCAGGGCCGGTACGAGCAGTACTTC
J: TRBJ1-6; size: once; D: TRBD1; V: TRBV2; CDR3: CASSAGQGNGSPLHF; DNA: TGTGCCAGCAGTGCGGGACAGGGTAATGGATCACCCCTCCACTTT
J: TRBJ2-7; size: -; D: -; V: TRBV29-1; CDR3: CSGGEGAYEQYF; DNA: TGCAGCGGGGGTGAGGGCGCCTACGAGCAGTACTTC
J: TRBJ2-5; size: many; D: -; V: TRBV28; CDR3: CASRDSKTQYF; DNA: TGTGCCAGCAGGGACTCGAAGACCCAGTACTTC
J: TRBJ1-2; size: -; D: -; V: TRBV2; CDR3: CASVPGLDGYTF; DNA: TGTGCCAGCGTCCCCGGTTTGGACGGCTACACCTTC
J: TRBJ2-7; size: -; D: -; V: TRBV6-5; CDR3: CASEEGYEQYF; DNA: TGTGCCAGCGAGGAGGGCTACGAGCAGTACTTC
J: TRBJ2-7; size: -; D: -; V: TRBV29-1; CDR3: CSVLVGPGQYF; DNA: TGCAGCGTTTTAGTAGGGCCCGGGCAGTACTTC
J: TRBJ1-5; size: many; D: -; V: TRBV5-1; CDR3: CASSLDGGSHQPQHF; DNA: TGCGCCAGCAGCTTGGACGGGGGCAGCCATCAGCCCCAGCATTTT
J: TRBJ2-5; size: -; D: -; V: TRBV7-9; CDR3: CASSFLDRAETQYF; DNA: TGTGCCAGCAGCTTCCTGGACCGAGCGGAGACCCAGTACTTC
J: TRBJ2-2; size: many; D: -; V: TRBV5-1; CDR3: CASSLTGTPNTGELFF; DNA: TGCGCCAGCAGCTTAACCGGGACACCGAACACCGGGGAGCTGTTTTTT
J: TRBJ2-6; size: many; D: -; V: TRBV6-2/TRBV6-3; CDR3: CASSYSNSNSGANVLTF; DNA: TGTGCCAGCAGTTACTCTAACAGCAACTCTGGGGCCAACGTCCTGACTTTC
J: TRBJ1-1; size: once; D: -; V: TRBV20-1; CDR3: CSASVGQPNTEAFF; DNA: TGCAGTGCTAGCGTGGGCCAGCCGAACACTGAAGCTTTCTTT
J: TRBJ1-5; size: -; D: TRBD1; V: TRBV20-1; CDR3: CSARGTGGYGNQPQHF; DNA: TGCAGTGCTAGGGGGACAGGGGGCTATGGCAATCAGCCCCAGCATTTT
J: TRBJ2-2; size: -; D: -; V: TRBV29-1; CDR3: CSVDPMELFF; DNA: TGCAGCGTTGACCCAATGGAGCTGTTTTTT
J: TRBJ2-7; size: -; D: -; V: TRBV2; CDR3: CASSVSRGKAEQYF; DNA: TGTGCCAGCAGTGTTTCCAGGGGTAAGGCCGAGCAGTACTTC
J: TRBJ2-7; size: many; D: -; V: TRBV2; CDR3: CASSEVGTEHYEQYF; DNA: TGTGCCAGCAGTGAAGTGGGTACAGAACATTACGAGCAGTACTTC
J: TRBJ1-6; size: few; D: TRBD1; V: TRBV5-1; CDR3: CASSRQGQGALGSPLHF; DNA: TGCGCCAGCAGCAGACAGGGACAGGGGGCGCTTGGTTCACCCCTCCACTTT
J: TRBJ1-2; size: many; D: -; V: TRBV6-5; CDR3: CASQIQQGVGYTF; DNA: TGTGCCAGCCAGATCCAACAGGGAGTCGGCTACACCTTC
J: TRBJ1-5; size: -; D: -; V: TRBV2; CDR3: CASSDRGTGPNQPQHF; DNA: TGTGCCAGCAGTGACCGGGGCACAGGCCCAAATCAGCCCCAGCATTTT
J: TRBJ2-7; size: -; D: -; V: TRBV7-8; CDR3: CASSLGPLGNAPYEQYF; DNA: TGTGCCAGCAGCTTAGGTCCATTGGGAAACGCTCCCTACGAGCAGTACTTC
J: TRBJ1-6; size: once; D: -; V: TRBV11-2; CDR3: CASSVLAGNNSPLHF; DNA: TGTGCCAGCAGCGTATTAGCGGGAAATAATTCACCCCTCCACTTT
J: TRBJ1-2; size: -; D: -; V: TRBV27; CDR3: CASSSRATNYGYTF; DNA: TGTGCCAGCAGCAGCCGGGCTACTAACTATGGCTACACCTTC
J: TRBJ1-1; size: few; D: -; V: TRBV3-1; CDR3: CASSQVLGRTEAFF; DNA: TGTGCCAGCAGCCAAGTTTTGGGGCGGACTGAAGCTTTCTTT
J: TRBJ1-1; size: -; D: -; V: TRBV6-5; CDR3: CASSYSTSGGTEAFF; DNA: TGTGCCAGCAGTTACTCCACTTCGGGGGGCACTGAAGCTTTCTTT
J: TRBJ1-4; size: -; D: -; V: TRBV2; CDR3: CASSLEHITNEKLFF; DNA: TGTGCCAGCAGTCTAGAACATATAACTAATGAAAAACTGTTTTTT
J: TRBJ2-2; size: -; D: TRBD2; V: TRBV10-2; CDR3: CASSESSGRYTGELFF; DNA: TGCGCCAGCAGTGAGTCTAGCGGGAGGTACACCGGGGAGCTGTTTTTT
J: TRBJ2-5; size: many; D: -; V: TRBV5-5; CDR3: CASSLVGGVETQYF; DNA: TGTGCCAGCAGCTTGGTTGGAGGGGTGGAGACCCAGTACTTC
J: TRBJ2-1; size: -; D: TRBD2; V: TRBV19; CDR3: CASTLGAGAYEQFF; DNA: TGTGCCAGTACACTGGGTGCGGGAGCCTATGAGCAGTTCTTC
J: TRBJ2-5; size: many; D: -; V: TRBV20-1; CDR3: CSARLPGETQYF; DNA: TGCAGTGCTAGACTCCCTGGGGAGACCCAGTACTTC